The entry below describes one TCR beta chain. Treatment defined: 15 to 20 received Ad26.COV2.S at low or high dose, single or two shots; about 5 received placebo; per-sample allocation not given. Each sample was drawn 63 days after the first injection (of vaccine or placebo). The sample belongs to a study of Ad26.COV2.S vaccination and SARS-CoV-2 variants. The assay was immunoSEQ multiplex PCR, and TCRdb's table has in-frame clones only and misses some. The sample lists some 270,000 clones, around 88% occurring once. The sequence derives from a person aged 18-60 years who received the Ad26.COV2.S COVID-19 vaccine or a placebo. The sample in question was peripheral blood, obtained in a trial of Ad26.COV2.S vaccine versus placebo.

This CDR3 is CAISEGNEQFF. Here the CDR3 DNA reads TGTGCCATCAGTGAGGGGAATGAGCAGTTCTTC. The chain employs TRBV10-3 and TRBJ2-1; D is unresolved. The germline gives CDR1 ENHRY, CDR2 SYGVKD. V dropped 2 bases and J dropped 7 bases, with 3 bases sitting between them. The CDR3 spans 11 residues.